What follows describes a single TCR beta chain. The data were taken from a study of blood T cell repertoires in COVID-19. On the study more broadly: Spain, Italy and the United States supplied samples that represented acute and convalescent COVID-19. Sample material is recorded as cDNA or gDNA derived from T cells, B-cell-depleted T cells, or PBMCs.

Authors' data handling: It was from reference gene primer amplification that nucleated cell counts were estimated. Profiled with immunoSEQ multiplex PCR; TCRdb holds only in-frame clones, not every one. Clonal size and the V and J genes are those of that table, whereas D and trimming came from the DNA. The table lists about 180,000 clones, 84% of them singletons, with around 6.8% in the top ten. V was trimmed by 0 bases and J by 4 bases, leaving 10 bases between them. Germline V CDR1 and CDR2: SGDLS, YYNGEE. The CDR3 runs to 15 residues. Input material: peripheral blood. The clonotype was recovered from a human donor in a cohort sampled during active COVID-19. This rearrangement joins TRBV9 to TRBJ1-4; D gene unclear. CDR3 nucleotide sequence: TGTGCCAGCAGCGTAGATTCCGGGAATAATGAAAAACTGTTTTTT. Its protein is CASSVDSGNNEKLFF.